This TCR beta chain originates from a study of shared clonotypes between healthy human individuals. Notes on the study in general: Rarefaction exposed incomplete sorted-subset sequencing despite large depth.

As regards this clone: The antigen remains undetermined.

Assay used: immunoSEQ multiplex PCR; TCRdb lists only in-frame clones, some missing. Here the sample spans about 1.5 million clones, 95% to 97% being singletons. The V gene lost 0 bases and the J gene lost 1 base, with 20 bases spanning the gap. Germline V gene data show CDR1 as SGHKS and CDR2 as YYEKEE (reference sequence). The length of the CDR3 is 18 residues. The sample taken for sequencing was naive CD4+ T cells sorted from blood. Subset indicated: CD45RA+ positively selected. The chain is built from TRBV5-5 and TRBJ2-7; possibly TRBD1 for D (6 bases). The sequence was obtained from a man in his thirties or forties in good health. CDR3: CASSLGSGTRGFSYEQYF. CDR3 coding DNA: TGTGCCAGCAGCTTGGGAAGTGGGACCAGGGGTTTTTCCTACGAGCAGTACTTC.